This T cell receptor (beta chain) was captured by sequencing in a study of human T cells and chemical hapten exposure. Regarding time point: patch test 1, 2 weeks after DPC sensitization. Treatment meaning: therapeutic diphenylcyclopropenone sensitization with weekly scalp DPC. After removal of 4 bases from V and 7 bases from J, the junction contained 11 bases not matched to a gene. The CDR3 is 15 residues long. Germline V gene sequence: CDR1 SGHRS, CDR2 YFSETQ. Study-wide results and limits: Large CDR3 similarity clusters arose significantly more often from expanded TCRs than from controls.

This clonotype was seen a few times. Its cognate antigen is unknown. Using its own MiXCR run on the RACE reads, TCRdb lists one record per CDR3 protein. The table records 75,000 to 95,000 distinct CDR3 sequences, roughly 12% of them present only once. The chain couples TRBV5-1 to TRBJ1-2; 9 bases are a match to TRBD1. This sequence originates from a woman in her sixties or seventies with alopecia areata. Some clones in this sample may be carry-over from other donors' samples. Sample: whole blood, taken in connection with sensitization to the hapten diphenylcyclopropenone (DPC). The CDR3 nucleotides are TGCGCCAGCAGCCAACTACCGGGACAGGGTAGTGGCTACACCTTC. Translating it yields CASSQLPGQGSGYTF.